Included here is one TCR beta chain sequence, with context. The target antigen is unknown. The assay was immunoSEQ multiplex PCR, and TCRdb's table has in-frame clones only and misses some. The data contain approximately 280,000 clones, 80% to 90% of them singletons. This record comes from a study of cytomegalovirus exposure and HLA in healthy donors. Looking at the study overall: The approximately 110 validation repertoires and the approximately 630 first-cohort repertoires shared a platform, a later analysis reported. Points from the study as a whole: Reported results showed that the classifier diagnosed cytomegalovirus status with high specificity and sensitivity. First-cohort TCR clusters were later found to tend to co-occur in the 120 or so validation repertoires. For most TCR sequences rarity was the rule, although some public TCRs occurred in many donors.

The specimen was PBMCs. The receptor comes from a woman aged 18-30 years in good health and CMV-seronegative.

DNA for the CDR3: TGTGCCAGCAGCTTACGGTATCGAGGGGGCGATGAAAAACTGTTTTTT. It encodes CASSLRYRGGDEKLFF. V is TRBV11-2 and J is TRBJ1-4; TRBD1 matches at 7 bases. The length of the CDR3 is 16 residues. V lost 2 bases to trimming and J lost 6 bases; unmatched junction nucleotides: 9. From germline, CDR1 is SGHAT and CDR2 FQNNGV.